This T cell receptor (beta chain) is drawn from a study of vaccination effects on CD4 cells after COVID-19 (dated by TCRdb to the early 2020s). Regarding the research as a whole: To identify antigen-specific CD4+ T cell clonotypes by their expansion, the ViraFEST assay first stimulated PBMC with viral peptide pools and then applied TCR sequencing. The Oncomine TCR Beta short-read assay on an Illumina iSeq 100 was used to sequence cultures from other donors in the study. Participants received two doses of either the BNT162b2 or the mRNA-1273 mRNA SARS-CoV-2 vaccine. The full study included some eleven COVID-19 convalescent patients and a few SARS-CoV-2-naive healthy vaccine recipients. SARS-CoV-2 spike-specific CD4+ TCR repertoires were compared before and after mRNA vaccination in COVID-19 convalescent patients and in infection-naive vaccine recipients. A few million PBMC per well were cultured with about 9.6 ug/ml peptides in IMDM containing around 5.3% human AB serum, about 9.6 IU/ml IL-2 and gentamicin.

Results and caveats for the whole study, not just this receptor: In healthy vaccine recipients, vaccine-induced clones were almost all SARS-CoV-2 mono-reactive, with only 1 of 255 cross-reactive with common cold coronaviruses. At late post-vaccination timepoints, both infection-induced and vaccine-induced clones showed marked clonal contraction, consistent with waning T cell responses. The study was limited by a small number of convalescent patients and lacked early post-infection timepoints.

After approximately eleven days of culture, CD4+ T cells were isolated with the EasySep CD4+ T cell isolation kit. Negative nucleocapsid antibody results before and after vaccination confirmed that the healthy vaccine recipients had no prior SARS-CoV-2 infection. On days 3 and 7, half of the culture medium was replaced with fresh IL-2-containing medium. Unless noted otherwise, every peptide stimulation condition was grown in triplicate wells. Using Ficoll-Paque Plus gradient centrifugation, PBMC were separated from whole blood and then either used fresh or cryopreserved at -140C. The QIAamp micro DNA kit was used to extract genomic DNA from the cultured CD4+ T cells. CDR3 length: 14 amino acids, cysteine to phenylalanine. The DNA shown is the 42-base CDR3, in frame from base 1. The junction shows trimming of 1 base on V and 0 bases on J, plus 6 bases between the germline ends. The germline V gene provides CDR1 SGHTA and CDR2 FQGNSA.

A remark on this clone: Its antigen has not been determined. No qualities accompany the bases; no much larger clone lies one base away.

Library method: the immunoSEQ multiplex PCR assay. TCR beta CDR3 sequencing was performed on DNA from the cultured, isolated CD4+ T cells. In the source study's methods: Non-productive TCR sequences were removed, reads were trimmed to the CDR3 region, and CDR3s of at least 7 amino acids were retained. The MANAFEST web app was used to identify antigen-specific clonotypes by comparing expansion in peptide wells with expansion in reference cultures. For clones to be considered positive, expansion at FDR<0.05 versus reference and all other wells, an odds ratio above 5, and a frequency above 0.1% in two replicate wells were required. Cross-reactive clonotypes were defined as significantly expanded in SARS-CoV-2 spike wells and in at least one common cold coronavirus spike condition. CDR3 similarity was assessed by Levenshtein distance with the stringdist R package, and unrooted trees were built with ape in R 3.6.1. Here the immuneACCESS table is served through TCRdb, limited to in-frame sequences with V and J called. Missing clones are a known gap in these copies; in checked studies unresolved V genes cover under half, and the rest lacks a known reason. V, J and clone size reflect that table, while D and trimming were determined from the DNA. In all, the sample holds 45,000 to 50,000 clones, and about 67% of those were seen once. The ten most abundant clones make up roughly 6% of the sample.

This clonotype was sampled from a human donor who received a COVID-19 vaccine. The sequence links TRBV7-2 to TRBJ1-1; the D gene cannot be named for sure. The sample consisted of CD4+ T cells from PBMCs cultured without peptide, taken before COVID-19 vaccination. The DNA reads TGTGCCAGCAGCTTAGAGGTGGTGAACACTGAAGCTTTCTTT. Its protein is CASSLEVVNTEAFF. The variable domain in full, with residues beyond the CDR3 obtained from the reference TRBV7-2 and TRBJ1-1 genes, is GAGVSQSPSNKVTEKGKDVELRCDPISGHTALYWYRQSLGQGLEFLIYFQGNSAPDKSGLPSDRFSAERTGGSVSTLTIQRTQQEDSAVYLCASSLEVVNTEAFFGQGTRLTVV.